These 5 T cell receptor beta chains originate from one sample sequenced in a study of cytomegalovirus exposure and HLA in healthy donors. Amplification used 60 Vbeta primers and 13 Jbeta primers. Sequenced by immunoSEQ multiplex PCR; TCRdb stores in-frame clones only, minus some. In the table there are around 130,000 clones, about three quarters of which are singletons. Sequenced: PBMCs. The receptors here all came from a young woman in good health and CMV-seronegative.

This clone occurred once. The chain's CDR3 is CASPTGDTIYF. The CDR3 nucleotides are TGTGCCAGCCCAACAGGAGACACCATATATTTT. The rearrangement uses TRBV27 and TRBJ1-3, with a possible D match to TRBD1 (5 bases). The germline V gene encodes CDR1 MNHEY and CDR2 SMNVEV (reference sequence). This CDR3 has 11 residues. The V end lost 8 bases, the J end lost 8 bases, and 10 bases lay between the germline ends.

The chain combines TRBV2 with TRBJ2-5; TRBD2 might be the D (6 bases). The V end lost 4 bases, the J end lost 1 base, and 10 bases lay between the germline ends. Germline V gene lookup returns CDR1 SNHLY and CDR2 FYNNEI. CDR3 length equals 14 residues. The CDR3 nucleotides read TGTGCCAGCAGTGTGCCGGGAGTCCAAGAGACCCAGTACTTC. It translates to CASSVPGVQETQYF.

The CDR3 reads CASSYEASSQETQYF. The CDR3 DNA follows: TGTGCCAGCAGTTACGAGGCCTCCTCCCAGGAGACCCAGTACTTC. The chain employs TRBV6-5 and TRBJ2-5; no reliable D call. Trimming stripped 2 bases from V and 5 bases from J, with 15 bases between. Germline CDR1 and CDR2: MNHEY and SVGAGI. The CDR3 sequence is 15 residues long.

In this sample, this clone turned up a few times. J is TRBJ1-1 and V is TRBV4-1, with no clear D. Germline V lookup: CDR1 MGHRA, CDR2 YSYEKL. This CDR3 comprises 14 residues. With 8 bases removed from V and 4 bases from J, the gap between germline ends came to 17 bases. For the CDR3, the DNA is TGCGCCAGCCGTGAGGAGGGATCCGGCACTGAAGCTTTCTTT. It encodes CASREEGSGTEAFF.

As concerns this clone: The sample carries other DNA sequences with the same CDR3. The CDR3 coding sequence is TGTGCCAGCAGCCGAGGCTATGGCTACACCTTC. Translated: CASSRGYGYTF. The chain couples TRBV27 to TRBJ1-2, with D unresolved. The CDR3 extends over 11 amino acids. Germline V gives CDR1 MNHEY, CDR2 SMNVEV (reference sequence). V was pared by 6 bases and J by 4 bases, with 6 bases between.